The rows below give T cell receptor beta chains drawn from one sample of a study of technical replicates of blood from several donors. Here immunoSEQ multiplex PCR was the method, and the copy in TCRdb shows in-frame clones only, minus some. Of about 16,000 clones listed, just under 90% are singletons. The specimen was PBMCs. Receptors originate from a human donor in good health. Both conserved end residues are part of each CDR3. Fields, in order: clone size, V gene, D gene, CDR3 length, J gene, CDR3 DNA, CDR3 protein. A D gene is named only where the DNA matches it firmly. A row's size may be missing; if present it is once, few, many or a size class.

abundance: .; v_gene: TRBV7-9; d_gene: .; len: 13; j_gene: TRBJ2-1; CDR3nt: TGTGCCAGCAGGGAAGGTTGGGCCAATGAGCAGTTCTTC; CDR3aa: CASREGWANEQFF
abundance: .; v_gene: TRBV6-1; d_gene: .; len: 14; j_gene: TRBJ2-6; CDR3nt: TGTGCCAGCCAGGGACATTCTGGGGCCAACGTCCTGACTTTC; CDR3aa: CASQGHSGANVLTF
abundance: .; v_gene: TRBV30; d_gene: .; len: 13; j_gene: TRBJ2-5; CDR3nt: TGTGCCTGGAGTAGACTGCTGCAAGAGACCCAGTACTTC; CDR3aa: CAWSRLLQETQYF
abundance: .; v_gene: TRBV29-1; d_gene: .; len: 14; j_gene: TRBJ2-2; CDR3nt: TGCAGCGTTACGGGGGTCTCGAACACCGGGGAGCTGTTTTTT; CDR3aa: CSVTGVSNTGELFF
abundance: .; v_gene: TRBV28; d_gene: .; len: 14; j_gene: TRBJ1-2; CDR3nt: TGTGCCAGCAGTACAGTAGGAGGGGACTATGGCTACACCTTC; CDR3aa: CASSTVGGDYGYTF
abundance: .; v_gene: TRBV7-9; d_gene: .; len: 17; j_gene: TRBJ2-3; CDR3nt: TGTGCCAGCAGCTTGGGGGCGGCGGGAGCCAGCACAGATACGCAGTATTTT; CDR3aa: CASSLGAAGASTDTQYF
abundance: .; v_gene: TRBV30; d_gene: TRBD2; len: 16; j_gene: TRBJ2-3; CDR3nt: TGTGCCTGGAGTGTACTAGCGGGAGGAACGCCAGATACGCAGTATTTT; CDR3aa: CAWSVLAGGTPDTQYF
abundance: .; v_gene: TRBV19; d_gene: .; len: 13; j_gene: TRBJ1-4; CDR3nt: TGTGCCAGTAGTATCCGGGACACTGAAAAACTGTTTTTT; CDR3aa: CASSIRDTEKLFF
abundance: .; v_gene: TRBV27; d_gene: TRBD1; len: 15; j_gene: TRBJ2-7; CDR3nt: TGTGCCAGCAGTCCCGCGACAGGGGGGAGCTACGAGCAGTACTTC; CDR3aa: CASSPATGGSYEQYF
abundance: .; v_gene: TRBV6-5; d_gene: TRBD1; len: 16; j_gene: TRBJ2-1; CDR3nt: TGTGCCAGCAGTTACACACATACAGGGGCCTACAATGAGCAGTTCTTC; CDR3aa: CASSYTHTGAYNEQFF
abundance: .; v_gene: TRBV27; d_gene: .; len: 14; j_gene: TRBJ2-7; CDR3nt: TGTGCCAGCAGTTTCAATGCAGGTCCCCACGAGCAGTACTTC; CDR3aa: CASSFNAGPHEQYF
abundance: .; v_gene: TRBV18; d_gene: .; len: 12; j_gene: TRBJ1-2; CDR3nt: TGTGCCAGCTCACCACTAGGGGATGGCTACACCTTC; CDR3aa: CASSPLGDGYTF
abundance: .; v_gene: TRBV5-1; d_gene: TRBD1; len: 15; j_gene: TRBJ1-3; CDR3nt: TGCGCCAGCAGCTGGACAGGGACCCCTGGAAACACCATATATTTT; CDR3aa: CASSWTGTPGNTIYF
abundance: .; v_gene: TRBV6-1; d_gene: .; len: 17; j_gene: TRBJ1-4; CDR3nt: TGTGCCAGCAGTGAATGGGCTTCAGATTTGACTAATGAAAAACTGTTTTTT; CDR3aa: CASSEWASDLTNEKLFF
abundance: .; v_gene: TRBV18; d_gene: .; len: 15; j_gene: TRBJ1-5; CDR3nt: TGTGCCAGCTCACCTAACAGGATTAGCAATCAGCCCCAGCATTTT; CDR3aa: CASSPNRISNQPQHF
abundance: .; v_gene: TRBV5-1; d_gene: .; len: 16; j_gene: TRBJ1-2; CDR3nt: TGCGCCAGCAGCTTAGTACGGGGGACGGATAACTATGGCTACACCTTC; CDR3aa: CASSLVRGTDNYGYTF
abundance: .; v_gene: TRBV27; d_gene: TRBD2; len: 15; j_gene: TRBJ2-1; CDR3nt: TGTGCCAGCAGTACACTAGCGGGAGGTCAAAATGAGCAGTTCTTC; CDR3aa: CASSTLAGGQNEQFF
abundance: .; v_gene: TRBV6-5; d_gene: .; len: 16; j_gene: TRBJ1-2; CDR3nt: TGTGCCAGCAGTTACTCGCTACAGCCGACTAACTATGGCTACACCTTC; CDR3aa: CASSYSLQPTNYGYTF
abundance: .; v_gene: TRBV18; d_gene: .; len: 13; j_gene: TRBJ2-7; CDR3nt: TGTGCCAGCTCACCAATCAGGGGGGACGAGCAGTACTTC; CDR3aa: CASSPIRGDEQYF
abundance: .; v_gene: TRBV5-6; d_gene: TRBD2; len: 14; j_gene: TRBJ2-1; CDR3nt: TGTGCCAGCAGCTTGCCGGGAGGGCCGGGTGAGCAGTTCTTC; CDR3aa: CASSLPGGPGEQFF
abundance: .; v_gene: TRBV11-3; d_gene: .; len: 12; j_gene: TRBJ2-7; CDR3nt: TGTGCCAGCAGCTTAGGGCGGGGCGAGCAGTACTTC; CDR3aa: CASSLGRGEQYF
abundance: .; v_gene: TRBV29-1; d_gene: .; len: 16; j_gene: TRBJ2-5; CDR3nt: TGCAGCGTGGACAGCCAACCGGGACGGAGGCGTCAGACCCAGTACTTC; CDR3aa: CSVDSQPGRRRQTQYF
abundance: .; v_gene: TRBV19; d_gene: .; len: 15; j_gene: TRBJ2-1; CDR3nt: TGTGCCAGTAGTATCGACCAGGGGCACTACAATGAGCAGTTCTTC; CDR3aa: CASSIDQGHYNEQFF
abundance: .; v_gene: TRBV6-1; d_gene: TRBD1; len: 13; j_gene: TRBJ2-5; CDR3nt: TGTGCCAGCGACAGGGATCCCCAAGAGACCCAGTACTTC; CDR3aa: CASDRDPQETQYF
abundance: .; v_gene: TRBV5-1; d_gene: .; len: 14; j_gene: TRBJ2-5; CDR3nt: TGCGCCAGCAGCTTGGCAGGGTCCCAAGAGACCCAGTACTTC; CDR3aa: CASSLAGSQETQYF
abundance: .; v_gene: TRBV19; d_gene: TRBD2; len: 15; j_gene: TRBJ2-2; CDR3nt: TGTGCCAGTAGTCCTAGCGGGAGCTACACCGGGGAGCTGTTTTTT; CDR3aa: CASSPSGSYTGELFF
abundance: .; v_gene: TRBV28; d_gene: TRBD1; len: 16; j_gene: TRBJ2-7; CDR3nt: TGTGCCAGCAGCTTCTTGCCTCGACAGGGGACCTACGAGCAGTACTTC; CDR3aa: CASSFLPRQGTYEQYF
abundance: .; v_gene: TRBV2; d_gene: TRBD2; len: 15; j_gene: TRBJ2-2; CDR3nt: TGTGCCAGCAGTGAATTTAGCGGGTGGACCGGGGAGCTGTTTTTT; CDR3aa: CASSEFSGWTGELFF
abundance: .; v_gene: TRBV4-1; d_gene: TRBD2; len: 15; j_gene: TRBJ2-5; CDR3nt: TGCGCCAGCAGCCAATCGGGACTAGCGGGAGAGACCCAGTACTTC; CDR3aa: CASSQSGLAGETQYF
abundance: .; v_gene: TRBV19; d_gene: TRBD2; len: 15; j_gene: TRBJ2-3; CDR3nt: TGTGCCAGTAGTATGGCGGGAGGATTCACAGATACGCAGTATTTT; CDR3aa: CASSMAGGFTDTQYF
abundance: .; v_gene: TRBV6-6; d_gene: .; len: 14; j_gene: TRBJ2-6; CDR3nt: TGTGCCAGCAGCCATGGGGGGGGCGCCAACGTCCTGACTTTC; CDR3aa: CASSHGGGANVLTF
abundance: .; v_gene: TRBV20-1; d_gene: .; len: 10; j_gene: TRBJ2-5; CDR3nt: TGCAGTCCGGTCTGGGAGACCCAGTACTTC; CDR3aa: CSPVWETQYF
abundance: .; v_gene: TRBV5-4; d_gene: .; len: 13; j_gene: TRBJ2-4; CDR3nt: TGTGCCAGCAGCTTGGAGGGGAAAAACATTCAGTACTTC; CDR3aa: CASSLEGKNIQYF
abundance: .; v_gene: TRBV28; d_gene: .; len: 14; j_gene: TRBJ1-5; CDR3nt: TGTGCCAGCAGTTTAATACAGCCCAATCAGCCCCAGCATTTT; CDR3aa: CASSLIQPNQPQHF
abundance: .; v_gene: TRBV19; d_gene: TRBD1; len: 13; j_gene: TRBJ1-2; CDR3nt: TGTGCCAGTAGTATCACAGGGGACTATGGCTACACCTTC; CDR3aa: CASSITGDYGYTF
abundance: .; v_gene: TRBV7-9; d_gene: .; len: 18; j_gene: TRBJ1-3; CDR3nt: TGTGCCAGCAGCTTAGTGGGCGGAAGGGACTACTCTGGAAACACCATATATTTT; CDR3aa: CASSLVGGRDYSGNTIYF
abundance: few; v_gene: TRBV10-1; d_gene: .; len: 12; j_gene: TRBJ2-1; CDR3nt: TGCGCCAGCAGTGGACAGGCCAATGAGCAGTTCTTC; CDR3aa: CASSGQANEQFF
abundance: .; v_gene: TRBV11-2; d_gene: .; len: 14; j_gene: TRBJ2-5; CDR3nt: TGTGCCAGCAGCTTACCGGACAGTAGGTGGACCCAGTACTTC; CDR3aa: CASSLPDSRWTQYF
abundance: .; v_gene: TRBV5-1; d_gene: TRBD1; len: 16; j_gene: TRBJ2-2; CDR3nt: TGCGCCAGCAGCGCGGGACAGGCTAGTGGGACCGGGGAGCTGTTTTTT; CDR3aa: CASSAGQASGTGELFF
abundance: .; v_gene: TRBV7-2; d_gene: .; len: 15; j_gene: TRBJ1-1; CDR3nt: TGTGCCAGCAGCTTAGTCTCAGGGTTGGGCACTGAAGCTTTCTTT; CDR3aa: CASSLVSGLGTEAFF